A selection of T cell receptor beta chains follows, all from one sample in a study of cytomegalovirus exposure and HLA in healthy donors. Sequencing was performed with immunoSEQ multiplex PCR; in TCRdb, only in-frame clones are kept and a portion is missing. The sample has 210,000 or so clones; about 90% are singletons. Sequencing input: PBMCs. The receptors come from a young woman in good health and CMV-seronegative. Both conserved end residues are part of each CDR3. The order of the fields is clone size, J gene, V gene, D gene, CDR3 protein, CDR3 DNA. D genes are given only for firm matches. Only part of the rows carry a size: once, few, many, or a class if the clone is expanded.

clone size: few; J gene: TRBJ2-7; V gene: TRBV7-6; D gene: TRBD2; CDR3 protein: CASSLVVAGDPEQYF; CDR3 DNA: TGTGCCAGCAGCTTAGTGGTAGCGGGGGACCCCGAGCAGTACTTC
clone size: NA; J gene: TRBJ1-4; V gene: TRBV28; D gene: TRBD1; CDR3 protein: CASTQARDSWKLFF; CDR3 DNA: TGTGCCAGCACCCAGGCGCGGGACAGTTGGAAACTGTTTTTT
clone size: NA; J gene: TRBJ2-3; V gene: TRBV6-4; D gene: NA; CDR3 protein: CASSDGSPDTQYF; CDR3 DNA: TGTGCCAGCAGTGACGGGAGCCCAGATACGCAGTATTTT
clone size: NA; J gene: TRBJ1-3; V gene: TRBV19; D gene: NA; CDR3 protein: CASSTQEGNTIYF; CDR3 DNA: TGTGCCAGTAGTACACAGGAGGGAAACACCATATATTTT
clone size: NA; J gene: TRBJ2-5; V gene: TRBV21-1; D gene: NA; CDR3 protein: CASSKQKRDRARETQYF; CDR3 DNA: TGTGCCAGCAGCAAACAAAAACGGGACAGGGCACGGGAGACCCAGTACTTC
clone size: NA; J gene: TRBJ2-2; V gene: TRBV28; D gene: NA; CDR3 protein: CASSLPGTINTGELFF; CDR3 DNA: TGTGCCAGCAGTCTCCCCGGGACAATAAACACCGGGGAGCTGTTTTTT
clone size: NA; J gene: TRBJ2-7; V gene: TRBV2; D gene: TRBD2; CDR3 protein: CASSDSGRSYEQYF; CDR3 DNA: TGTGCCAGCAGCGATAGCGGGAGGTCCTACGAGCAGTACTTC
clone size: NA; J gene: TRBJ2-7; V gene: TRBV28; D gene: NA; CDR3 protein: CASSLMDSSYEQYF; CDR3 DNA: TGTGCCAGCAGTTTAATGGACAGCTCCTACGAGCAGTACTTC
clone size: once; J gene: TRBJ2-2; V gene: TRBV18; D gene: TRBD2; CDR3 protein: CASSPVPGLAGVGGTGELFF; CDR3 DNA: TGTGCCAGCTCACCCGTACCTGGACTAGCGGGAGTCGGTGGCACCGGGGAGCTGTTTTTT
clone size: few; J gene: TRBJ1-2; V gene: TRBV29-1; D gene: TRBD1; CDR3 protein: CSVATGYGYTF; CDR3 DNA: TGCAGCGTGGCGACAGGGTACGGCTACACCTTC
clone size: NA; J gene: TRBJ1-3; V gene: TRBV9; D gene: NA; CDR3 protein: CASSPEESSGNTIYF; CDR3 DNA: TGTGCCAGCAGCCCCGAAGAGAGCTCTGGAAACACCATATATTTT
clone size: NA; J gene: TRBJ2-7; V gene: TRBV6-1; D gene: NA; CDR3 protein: CASSDPGISYEQYF; CDR3 DNA: TGTGCCAGCAGTGATCCCGGGATCTCCTACGAGCAGTACTTC
clone size: NA; J gene: TRBJ2-7; V gene: TRBV19; D gene: NA; CDR3 protein: CASSIGDKTYEQYF; CDR3 DNA: TGTGCCAGTAGTATCGGGGACAAAACCTACGAGCAGTACTTC
clone size: once; J gene: TRBJ1-1; V gene: TRBV19; D gene: TRBD1; CDR3 protein: CASSPTGQGTEAFF; CDR3 DNA: TGTGCCAGTAGTCCTACCGGACAGGGCACTGAAGCTTTCTTT
clone size: NA; J gene: TRBJ2-5; V gene: TRBV5-1; D gene: TRBD2; CDR3 protein: CASSPGLQETQYF; CDR3 DNA: TGCGCCAGCAGCCCGGGACTACAAGAGACCCAGTACTTC
clone size: NA; J gene: TRBJ2-1; V gene: TRBV9; D gene: TRBD1; CDR3 protein: CASSVMTGTTYNEQFF; CDR3 DNA: TGTGCCAGCAGCGTAATGACAGGGACAACTTACAATGAGCAGTTCTTC
clone size: NA; J gene: TRBJ1-2; V gene: TRBV29-1; D gene: NA; CDR3 protein: CSVLNREGYGYTF; CDR3 DNA: TGCAGCGTTCTCAACAGGGAAGGCTATGGCTACACCTTC
clone size: few; J gene: TRBJ2-7; V gene: TRBV15; D gene: TRBD2; CDR3 protein: CATSRDETSGKYEQYF; CDR3 DNA: TGTGCCACCAGCAGAGATGAAACTAGCGGGAAGTACGAGCAGTACTTC
clone size: NA; J gene: TRBJ2-3; V gene: TRBV7-2; D gene: TRBD1; CDR3 protein: CASSPIAGQAPTDTQYF; CDR3 DNA: TGTGCCAGCAGCCCAATAGCCGGACAGGCCCCCACAGATACGCAGTATTTT
clone size: once; J gene: TRBJ2-7; V gene: TRBV11-2; D gene: TRBD2; CDR3 protein: CASSLSSPTSGSTEEQYF; CDR3 DNA: TGTGCCAGCAGCTTATCCTCTCCGACTAGCGGGAGCACGGAGGAGCAGTACTTC
clone size: NA; J gene: TRBJ1-1; V gene: TRBV4-1; D gene: TRBD1; CDR3 protein: CASSQSGGRSWAFF; CDR3 DNA: TGCGCCAGCAGCCAATCAGGGGGCAGGAGTTGGGCTTTCTTT
clone size: NA; J gene: TRBJ2-1; V gene: TRBV7-6; D gene: TRBD2; CDR3 protein: CASSPSLGRDYNEQFF; CDR3 DNA: TGTGCCAGCAGCCCATCCTTAGGGAGGGATTACAATGAGCAGTTCTTC
clone size: NA; J gene: TRBJ1-1; V gene: TRBV19; D gene: NA; CDR3 protein: CASSTSLKRAFF; CDR3 DNA: TGTGCCAGTAGTACCTCTTTGAAGCGAGCTTTCTTT
clone size: NA; J gene: TRBJ2-1; V gene: TRBV2; D gene: TRBD1; CDR3 protein: CASRQLGTGGRHEQFF; CDR3 DNA: TGTGCCAGCAGGCAATTAGGGACAGGGGGTCGGCATGAGCAGTTCTTC
clone size: NA; J gene: TRBJ2-7; V gene: TRBV4-1; D gene: TRBD2; CDR3 protein: CASSQGLAGIYEQYF; CDR3 DNA: TGCGCCAGCAGCCAAGGACTAGCGGGGATCTACGAGCAGTACTTC
clone size: NA; J gene: TRBJ2-5; V gene: TRBV20-1; D gene: NA; CDR3 protein: CSARGLETQYF; CDR3 DNA: TGCAGTGCTAGAGGACTTGAGACCCAGTACTTC
clone size: once; J gene: TRBJ2-7; V gene: TRBV7-2; D gene: NA; CDR3 protein: CASSFAGLFPEQYF; CDR3 DNA: TGTGCCAGCAGCTTCGCGGGACTTTTCCCCGAGCAGTACTTC
clone size: NA; J gene: TRBJ2-5; V gene: TRBV28; D gene: NA; CDR3 protein: CASSYSQETQYF; CDR3 DNA: TGTGCCAGCAGTTACAGCCAAGAGACCCAGTACTTC
clone size: NA; J gene: TRBJ2-7; V gene: TRBV27; D gene: TRBD2; CDR3 protein: CASRPGLAAYEQYF; CDR3 DNA: TGTGCCAGCAGACCGGGACTAGCGGCCTACGAGCAGTACTTC
clone size: few; J gene: TRBJ1-1; V gene: TRBV4-2; D gene: NA; CDR3 protein: CASSQEKRGMNTEAFF; CDR3 DNA: TGTGCCAGCAGCCAAGAAAAAAGGGGAATGAACACTGAAGCTTTCTTT
clone size: NA; J gene: TRBJ2-3; V gene: TRBV28; D gene: NA; CDR3 protein: CASSTHRDYTTDTQYF; CDR3 DNA: TGTGCCAGCAGCACCCACAGGGACTACACGACAGATACGCAGTATTTT
clone size: NA; J gene: TRBJ1-2; V gene: TRBV27; D gene: NA; CDR3 protein: CASSLTGTTYGYTF; CDR3 DNA: TGTGCCAGCAGTTTAACCGGGACTACCTATGGCTACACCTTC
clone size: NA; J gene: TRBJ2-3; V gene: TRBV9; D gene: NA; CDR3 protein: CASSTELTDTQYF; CDR3 DNA: TGTGCCAGCAGCACCGAGCTGACAGATACGCAGTATTTT
clone size: NA; J gene: TRBJ1-2; V gene: TRBV28; D gene: NA; CDR3 protein: CASKRGTLVGYTF; CDR3 DNA: TGTGCCAGCAAAAGAGGGACACTTGTAGGCTACACCTTC
clone size: NA; J gene: TRBJ2-1; V gene: TRBV9; D gene: TRBD2; CDR3 protein: CASSARSAGGPYEQFF; CDR3 DNA: TGTGCCAGCAGCGCCCGTTCGGCGGGAGGGCCCTATGAGCAGTTCTTC
clone size: NA; J gene: TRBJ2-1; V gene: TRBV10-1; D gene: TRBD2; CDR3 protein: CASSESGRAYNEQFF; CDR3 DNA: TGCGCCAGCAGTGAGAGCGGGAGGGCCTACAATGAGCAGTTCTTC
clone size: NA; J gene: TRBJ2-3; V gene: TRBV5-1; D gene: TRBD2; CDR3 protein: CASSLGATSGGGSTDTQYF; CDR3 DNA: TGCGCCAGCAGCTTAGGTGCGACTAGCGGAGGGGGTAGCACAGATACGCAGTATTTT
clone size: once; J gene: TRBJ2-3; V gene: TRBV5-6; D gene: NA; CDR3 protein: CASGATSTDTQYF; CDR3 DNA: TGTGCCAGCGGGGCGACAAGCACAGATACGCAGTATTTT